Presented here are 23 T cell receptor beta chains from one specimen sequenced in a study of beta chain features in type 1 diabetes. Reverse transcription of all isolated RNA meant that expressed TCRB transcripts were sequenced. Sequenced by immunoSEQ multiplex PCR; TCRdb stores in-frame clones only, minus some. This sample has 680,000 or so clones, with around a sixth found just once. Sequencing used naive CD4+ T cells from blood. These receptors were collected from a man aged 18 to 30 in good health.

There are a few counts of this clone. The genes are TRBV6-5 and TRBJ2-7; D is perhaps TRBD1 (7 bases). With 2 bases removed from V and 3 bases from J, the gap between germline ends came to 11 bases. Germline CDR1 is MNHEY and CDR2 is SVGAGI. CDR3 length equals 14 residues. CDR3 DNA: TGTGCCAGCAGTTACCAGGGGGGTATCTACGAGCAGTACTTC. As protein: CASSYQGGIYEQYF.

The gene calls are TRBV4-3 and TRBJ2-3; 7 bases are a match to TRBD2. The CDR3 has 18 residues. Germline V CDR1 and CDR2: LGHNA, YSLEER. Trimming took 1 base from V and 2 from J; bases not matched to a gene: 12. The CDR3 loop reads CASSQVRAVAGATDTQYF. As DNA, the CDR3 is TGCGCCAGCAGCCAAGTAAGGGCCGTGGCGGGAGCCACAGATACGCAGTATTTT.

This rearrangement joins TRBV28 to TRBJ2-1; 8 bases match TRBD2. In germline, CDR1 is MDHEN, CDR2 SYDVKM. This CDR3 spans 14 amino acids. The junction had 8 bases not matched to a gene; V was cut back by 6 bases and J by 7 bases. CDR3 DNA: TGTGCCAGCAGCGAGGGCGGGAGGTGGAATGAGCAGTTCTTC. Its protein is CASSEGGRWNEQFF. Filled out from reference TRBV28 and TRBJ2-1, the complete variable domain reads DVKVTQSSRYLVKRTGEKVFLECVQDMDHENMFWYRQDPGLGLRLIYFSYDVKMKEKGDIPEGYSVSREKKERFSLILESASTNQTSMYLCASSEGGRWNEQFFGPGTRLTVL.

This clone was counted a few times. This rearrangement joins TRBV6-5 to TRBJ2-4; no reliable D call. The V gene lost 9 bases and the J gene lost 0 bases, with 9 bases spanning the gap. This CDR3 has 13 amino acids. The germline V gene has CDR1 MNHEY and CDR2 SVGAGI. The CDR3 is CASASIAKNIQYF. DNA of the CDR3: TGTGCCAGTGCGAGTATAGCCAAAAACATTCAGTACTTC.

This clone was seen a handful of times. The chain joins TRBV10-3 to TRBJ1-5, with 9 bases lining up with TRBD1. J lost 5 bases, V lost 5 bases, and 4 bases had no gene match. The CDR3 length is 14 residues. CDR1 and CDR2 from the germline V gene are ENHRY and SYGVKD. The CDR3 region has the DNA TGTGCCATCAGTAGAACAGGGGGCGATCAGCCCCAGCATTTT. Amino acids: CAISRTGGDQPQHF.

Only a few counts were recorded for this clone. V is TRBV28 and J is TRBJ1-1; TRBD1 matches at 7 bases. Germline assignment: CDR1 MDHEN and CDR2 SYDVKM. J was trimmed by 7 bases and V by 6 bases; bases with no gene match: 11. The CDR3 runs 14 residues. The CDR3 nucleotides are TGTGCCAGCAGAGCTACCCCAGGGGGAGTTGAAGCTTTCTTT. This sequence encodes CASRATPGGVEAFF.

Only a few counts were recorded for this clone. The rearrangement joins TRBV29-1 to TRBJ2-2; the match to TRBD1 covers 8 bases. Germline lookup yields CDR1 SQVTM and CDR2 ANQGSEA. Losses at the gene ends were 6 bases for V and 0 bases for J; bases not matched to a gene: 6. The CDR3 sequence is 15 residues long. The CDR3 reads CSVLDRAANTGELFF. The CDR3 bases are TGCAGCGTCTTGGACAGGGCCGCGAACACCGGGGAGCTGTTTTTT.

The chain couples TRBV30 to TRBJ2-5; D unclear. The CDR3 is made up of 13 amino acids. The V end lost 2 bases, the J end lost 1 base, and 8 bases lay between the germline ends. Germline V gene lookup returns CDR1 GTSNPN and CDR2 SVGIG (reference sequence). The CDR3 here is CAWSPGFQETQYF. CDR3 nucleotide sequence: TGTGCCTGGAGTCCCGGATTCCAAGAGACCCAGTACTTC.

CDR3 sequence: CASSFKGGSTEAFF. The CDR3 nucleotides are TGTGCCAGCAGCTTTAAGGGGGGGAGTACTGAAGCTTTCTTT. The chain joins TRBV7-2 to TRBJ1-1, with D perhaps matching TRBD1 (6 bases). CDR1 SGHTA and CDR2 FQGNSA come from the germline V gene. V lost 3 bases and J 5 bases, leaving 13 bases between the germline ends. This CDR3 comprises 14 residues.

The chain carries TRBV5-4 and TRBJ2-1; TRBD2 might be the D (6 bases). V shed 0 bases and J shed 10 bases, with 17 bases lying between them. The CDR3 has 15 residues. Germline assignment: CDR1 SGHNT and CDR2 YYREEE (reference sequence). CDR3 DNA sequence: TGTGCCAGCAGCTTGGAGGGACTGGCAGCCCTCGAGCAGTTCTTC. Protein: CASSLEGLAALEQFF.

The CDR3 DNA reads as TGTGCCAGCCGAGGGGCCCTGAACACTGAAGCTTTCTTT. Translated, it gives CASRGALNTEAFF. The chain recombines TRBV25-1 with TRBJ1-1, with a possible D match to TRBD1 (5 bases). The CDR3 totals 13 residues. Germline CDR1 is MGHDK and CDR2 is SYGVNS. Deletions cut 8 bases from V and 0 bases from J, with 10 bases between.

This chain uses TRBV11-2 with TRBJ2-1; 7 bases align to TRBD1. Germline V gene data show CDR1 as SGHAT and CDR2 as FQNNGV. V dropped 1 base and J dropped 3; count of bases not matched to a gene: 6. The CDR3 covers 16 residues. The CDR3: CASSLAGTAIYNEQFF. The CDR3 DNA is TGTGCCAGCAGCTTAGCAGGGACAGCCATCTACAATGAGCAGTTCTTC.

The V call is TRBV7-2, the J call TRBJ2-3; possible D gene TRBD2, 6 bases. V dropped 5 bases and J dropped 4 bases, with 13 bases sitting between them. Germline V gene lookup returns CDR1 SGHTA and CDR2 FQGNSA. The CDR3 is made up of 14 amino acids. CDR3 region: CASSHKSGADTQYF. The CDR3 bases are TGTGCCAGCAGCCATAAATCGGGAGCAGATACGCAGTATTTT.

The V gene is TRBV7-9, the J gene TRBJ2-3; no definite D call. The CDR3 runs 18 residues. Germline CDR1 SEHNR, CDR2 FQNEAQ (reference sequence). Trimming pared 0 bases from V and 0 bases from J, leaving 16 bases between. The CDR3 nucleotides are TGTGCCAGCAGCTTAGCCGCCAGGCGATCCTCTAGCACAGATACGCAGTATTTT. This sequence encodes CASSLAARRSSSTDTQYF.

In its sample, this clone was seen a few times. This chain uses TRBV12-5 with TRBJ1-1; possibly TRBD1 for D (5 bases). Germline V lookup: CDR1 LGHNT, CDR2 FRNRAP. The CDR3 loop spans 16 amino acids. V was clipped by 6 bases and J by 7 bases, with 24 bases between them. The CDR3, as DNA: TGTGCTAGTGGCCCCGGGAAATACTCGAGGGGCGGTGAAGCTTTCTTT. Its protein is CASGPGKYSRGGEAFF.

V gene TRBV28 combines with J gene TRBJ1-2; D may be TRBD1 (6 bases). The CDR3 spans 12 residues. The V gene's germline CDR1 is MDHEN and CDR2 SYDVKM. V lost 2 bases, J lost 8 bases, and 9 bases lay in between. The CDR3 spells CASSLGTWGYTF. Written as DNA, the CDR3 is TGTGCCAGCAGTTTAGGGACATGGGGCTACACCTTC.

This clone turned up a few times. The CDR3: CASSLNSWSSYNEQFF. The CDR3 DNA sequence: TGTGCCAGCAGCTTGAATTCGTGGAGCTCCTACAATGAGCAGTTCTTC. The chain recombines TRBV5-6 with TRBJ2-1; D not certain. Trimming shortened V by 1 base and J by 0 bases, and 11 bases separated the two germline ends. CDR1 and CDR2 from the germline V gene are SGHDT and YYEEEE. The CDR3 covers 16 residues.

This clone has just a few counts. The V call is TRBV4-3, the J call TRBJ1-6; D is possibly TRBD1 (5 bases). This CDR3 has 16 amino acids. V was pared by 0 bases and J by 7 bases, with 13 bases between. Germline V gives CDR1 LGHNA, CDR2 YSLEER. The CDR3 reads CASSQDERRGNSPLHF. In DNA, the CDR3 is TGCGCCAGCAGCCAAGACGAAAGGCGGGGGAATTCACCCCTCCACTTT.

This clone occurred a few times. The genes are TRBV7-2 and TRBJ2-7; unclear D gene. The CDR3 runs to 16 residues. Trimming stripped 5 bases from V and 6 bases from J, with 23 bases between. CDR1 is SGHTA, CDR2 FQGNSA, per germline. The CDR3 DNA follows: TGTGCCAGCAGCCCAGAAGAAAGCGCAGGCGCCTTCGAGCAGTACTTC. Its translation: CASSPEESAGAFEQYF.

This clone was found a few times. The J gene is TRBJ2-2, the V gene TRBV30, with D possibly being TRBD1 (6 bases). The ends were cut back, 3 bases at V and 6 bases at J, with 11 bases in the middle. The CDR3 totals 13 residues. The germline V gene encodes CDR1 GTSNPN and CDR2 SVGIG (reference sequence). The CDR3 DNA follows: TGTGCCTGGAGCCCACAGGGCCCCGGGGAGCTGTTTTTT. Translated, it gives CAWSPQGPGELFF.

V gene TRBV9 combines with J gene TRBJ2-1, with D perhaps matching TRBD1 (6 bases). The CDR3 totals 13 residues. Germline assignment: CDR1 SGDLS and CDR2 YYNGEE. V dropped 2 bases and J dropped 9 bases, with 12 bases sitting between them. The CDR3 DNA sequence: TGTGCCAGCAGCGTTGATTCCAGGGGTGAGCAGTTCTTC. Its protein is CASSVDSRGEQFF.

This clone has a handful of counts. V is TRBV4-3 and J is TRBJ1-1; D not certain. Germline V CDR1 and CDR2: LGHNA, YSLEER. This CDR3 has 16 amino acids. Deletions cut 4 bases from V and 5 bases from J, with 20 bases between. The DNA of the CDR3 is TGCGCCAGCAGCCTCCTGGGCCAAAGCAAGGGAACTGAAGCTTTCTTT. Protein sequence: CASSLLGQSKGTEAFF.

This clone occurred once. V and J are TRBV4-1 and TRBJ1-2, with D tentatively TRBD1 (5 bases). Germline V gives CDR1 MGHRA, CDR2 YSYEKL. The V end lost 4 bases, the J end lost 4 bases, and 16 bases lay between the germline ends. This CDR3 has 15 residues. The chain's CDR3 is CASSRPDTYSYGYTF. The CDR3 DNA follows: TGCGCCAGCAGCCGCCCGGACACCTACTCCTATGGCTACACCTTC.